The subject of this entry is one TCR beta chain. Its antigen is not identified. CDR1 and CDR2 from the germline V gene are SEHNR and FQNEAQ (reference sequence). The CDR3 spans 14 residues. V lost 6 bases, J lost 5 bases, and 8 bases stayed unmatched. Time point meaning: blood from clinic visit 5 months post-surgery; TSC patient then seizure free. At least one anti-epileptic drug was given before surgery. The table came from immunoSEQ multiplex PCR; TCRdb's copy has only in-frame clones and leaves some out. The data show 300,000 to 400,000 clones, over 90% seen once. The source of the sample is a study of brain T cells in children with intractable seizures. Study conclusions and caveats: Only CDR3 sequence similarity suggested viral specificity, without known HCMV serostatus.

This specimen was peripheral blood, taken 4 to 5 months after surgery. The chain uses TRBV7-9 and TRBJ1-1; 8 bases line up with TRBD1. The TCR comes from a boy younger than two with tuberous sclerosis and intractable seizures. The CDR3 DNA reads TGTGCCAGCAGGCCTGGACAGGGTCCTACTGAAGCTTTCTTT. Residues: CASRPGQGPTEAFF.